The T cell receptor beta chain described here comes from a study of regulatory T cells in long-lasting Graves disease. Building of the TCR beta libraries involved iRepertoire HTBI primers and Arm-PCR of CDR3 regions. TCRdb fed the multiplex PCR reads into MiXCR, producing one record per CDR3 protein. The sample holds roughly 400,000 distinct CDR3 sequences; under 25% are singletons and the top ten take roughly an eighth. In its sample, this clonotype was seen a few times. The time point is: persistent/refractory GD, antithyroid drugs over 5 years with positive TRAb. Extracted RNA from PBMCs served as the source of the TCR library. The TCR sequence derives from a female donor with Graves disease. Sequencing used peripheral blood mononuclear cells (PBMCs), obtained when the disease was refractory, from a patient treated with antithyroid drugs.

The CDR3 region is CSVTPSGRESYEQYF. The CDR3 DNA sequence: TGCAGCGTGACTCCTAGCGGGAGGGAATCCTACGAGCAGTACTTC. The chain carries TRBV29-1 and TRBJ2-7; 12 positions match TRBD2. The J segment lost 1 base and the V segment lost 6 bases, leaving 7 bases of the junction unmatched. This CDR3 is 15 amino acids long. Looked up from germline, CDR1 is SQVTM and CDR2 is ANQGSEA.